This entry lists 22 T cell receptor beta chains sequenced from one sample in a study of blood T cell repertoires in COVID-19. TCRdb's table, derived via immunoSEQ multiplex PCR, lists solely in-frame clones and lacks some. The sample has roughly 50,000 clones, about 89% seen once. Source material: peripheral blood. The receptor set was obtained from a woman aged 55-75 years with active COVID-19.

The chain has TRBV19 and TRBJ2-2; D not resolved. CDR3 length: 17 amino acids. The V gene lost 3 bases and the J gene lost 0 bases, with 14 bases spanning the gap. Germline CDR1 is LNHDA and CDR2 is SQIVND (reference sequence). The CDR3 DNA is TGTGCCAGTAGTATCTTTGCGGCAATCTCGAACACCGGGGAGCTGTTTTTT. Translated: CASSIFAAISNTGELFF. Together with reference TRBV19 and TRBJ2-2, the CDR3 gives the full variable domain: DGGITQSPKYLFRKEGQNVTLSCEQNLNHDAMYWYRQDPGQGLRLIYYSQIVNDFQKGDIAEGYSVSREKKESFPLTVTSAQKNPTAFYLCASSIFAAISNTGELFFGEGSRLTVL.

This sequence joins TRBV19 and TRBJ1-2; TRBD1 matches 7 bases. CDR1 and CDR2 from the germline V gene are LNHDA and SQIVND (reference sequence). Trimming at V came to 1 base and at J to 7 bases, leaving 3 bases not matched to a gene. This CDR3 comprises 13 residues. The CDR3 reads CASSIGDRAGYTF. CDR3 in DNA: TGTGCCAGTAGTATAGGCGACAGGGCTGGCTACACCTTC.

The CDR3 sequence: CASSGVPQGAKTQYF. The CDR3 coding sequence is TGTGCCAGCAGCGGAGTCCCGCAGGGGGCGAAGACCCAGTACTTC. The chain recombines TRBV5-6 with TRBJ2-5; TRBD1 aligns across 8 bases. The CDR3 runs to 15 residues. CDR1 is SGHDT, CDR2 YYEEEE, per germline. Trimming at V came to 4 bases and at J to 6 bases, leaving 11 bases not matched to a gene.

This chain connects TRBV11-2 to TRBJ2-5; tentative D call: TRBD2 (5 bases). V was clipped by 3 bases and J by 1 base, with 9 bases between them. CDR1 SGHAT and CDR2 FQNNGV come from the germline V gene. The length of the CDR3 is 14 residues. The CDR3: CASSFGRVQETQYF. DNA for the CDR3: TGTGCCAGCAGCTTCGGGCGGGTCCAAGAGACCCAGTACTTC.

The genes are TRBV7-9 and TRBJ2-5; D is perhaps TRBD1 (6 bases). This CDR3 is built from 11 residues. Looked up from germline, CDR1 is SEHNR and CDR2 is FQNEAQ (reference sequence). The V end lost 8 bases, the J end lost 4 bases, and 8 bases lay between the germline ends. CDR3 amino acids: CASAGAETQYF. The DNA of the CDR3 is TGTGCCAGCGCAGGGGCAGAGACCCAGTACTTC. Using reference TRBV7-9 and TRBJ2-5 for the parts outside the CDR3, the full variable domain is DTGVSQNPRHKITKRGQNVTFRCDPISEHNRLYWYRQTLGQGPEFLTYFQNEAQLEKSRLLSDRFSAERPKGSFSTLEIQRTEQGDSAMYLCASAGAETQYFGPGTRLLVL.

V usage is TRBV23-1 and J usage is TRBJ1-5; no reliable D call. TRBV23-1 belongs to the ORF category, with a function that is uncertain. The CDR3 is made up of 16 amino acids. With 0 bases removed from V and 6 bases from J, the gap between germline ends came to 15 bases. Here the CDR3 reads CASSQSECRVAQPQHF. DNA for the CDR3: TGCGCCAGCAGTCAATCGGAATGCCGGGTGGCTCAGCCCCAGCATTTT.

The rearrangement uses TRBV19 and TRBJ1-2; 8 bases are a match to TRBD1. J gave up 6 bases and V 8 bases, and 14 bases lay outside the gene matches. Germline loops: CDR1 LNHDA, CDR2 SQIVND (reference sequence). The CDR3 extends over 15 amino acids. The CDR3 DNA is TGTGCCAGTCGCGTCAGGGGGCTCGGGGTTGATGGCTACACCTTC. This gives the protein CASRVRGLGVDGYTF.

This chain links TRBV18 with TRBJ1-2, with TRBD1 as a possible D gene (5 bases). This CDR3 has 16 residues. Germline CDR1 and CDR2: KGHSH and LQKENI. V lost 2 bases to trimming and J lost 2 bases, with 15 bases between them. CDR3 amino acids: CASSPGGWGDNYGYTF. Here the CDR3 DNA reads TGTGCCAGCTCACCAGGAGGTTGGGGGGACAACTATGGCTACACCTTC. Full variable domain (missing parts from reference TRBV18 and TRBJ1-2): NAGVMQNPRHLVRRRGQEARLRCSPMKGHSHVYWYRQLPEEGLKFMVYLQKENIIDESGMPKERFSAEFPKEGPSILRIQQVVRGDSAAYFCASSPGGWGDNYGYTFGSGTRLTVV.

V gene TRBV3-1 (or the pseudogene TRBV3-2) combines with J gene TRBJ2-7, with 11 bases fitting TRBD1. Germline assignment: CDR1 LGHDT and CDR2 YNNKEL (reference sequence). CDR3 size: 14 residues. The J segment lost 3 bases and the V segment lost 5 bases, leaving 3 bases of the junction unmatched. The CDR3: CASSWGTGGYEQYF. In DNA form, the CDR3 reads TGTGCCAGCAGCTGGGGGACAGGGGGCTACGAGCAGTACTTC.

CDR3 residues: CASSLQSGFTDTQYF. CDR3 bases: TGTGCCAGCAGCCTCCAGTCGGGGTTCACAGATACGCAGTATTTT. The gene calls are TRBV9 and TRBJ2-3; a weak D match, TRBD2 (5 bases). The CDR3 runs to 15 residues. In germline, CDR1 is SGDLS, CDR2 YYNGEE. V was cut by 4 bases and J by 2 bases, with 14 bases left in between. The whole variable domain, filled in from reference TRBV9 and TRBJ2-3, reads DSGVTQTPKHLITATGQRVTLRCSPRSGDLSVYWYQQSLDQGLQFLIQYYNGEERAKGNILERFSAQQFPDLHSELNLSSLELGDSALYFCASSLQSGFTDTQYFGPGTRLTVL.

The chain joins TRBV18 to TRBJ1-2; D remains ambiguous. Germline V gives CDR1 KGHSH, CDR2 LQKENI. CDR3 length equals 15 residues. With 1 base removed from V and 8 bases from J, the gap between germline ends came to 17 bases. CDR3 nucleotides: TGTGCCAGCTCACCACTGCGGGGAGGCCTGGAGGGCTACACCTTC. This encodes CASSPLRGGLEGYTF. The full variable domain, rest sourced from reference TRBV18 and TRBJ1-2, is NAGVMQNPRHLVRRRGQEARLRCSPMKGHSHVYWYRQLPEEGLKFMVYLQKENIIDESGMPKERFSAEFPKEGPSILRIQQVVRGDSAAYFCASSPLRGGLEGYTFGSGTRLTVV.

The CDR3 reads CASSTFDRGEETQYF. In nucleotides, the CDR3 is TGTGCCAGCAGTACTTTCGACAGGGGGGAAGAGACCCAGTACTTC. This chain uses TRBV27 with TRBJ2-5, with 9 bases aligning to TRBD1. CDR3 length equals 15 residues. With 5 bases clipped from V and 3 bases from J, the junction kept 7 bases outside the gene matches. Germline V gives CDR1 MNHEY, CDR2 SMNVEV (reference sequence).

V and J are TRBV7-9 and TRBJ1-1; D not resolved. Germline CDR1 is SEHNR and CDR2 is FQNEAQ (reference sequence). The CDR3 contains 11 residues. The V and J ends lost 8 bases and 4 bases respectively, with 8 bases between them. CDR3 region: CASAGPTEAFF. DNA for the CDR3: TGTGCCAGCGCCGGTCCCACTGAAGCTTTCTTT.

This clone was seen only once. This sequence joins TRBV7-9 and TRBJ2-6; D is perhaps TRBD2 (6 bases). There are 17 residues in the CDR3. V lost 5 bases and J 0 bases, leaving 14 bases between the germline ends. Germline CDR1 SEHNR, CDR2 FQNEAQ (reference sequence). This chain's CDR3 is CASSPGTPLSGANVLTF. The CDR3 DNA is TGTGCCAGCAGCCCGGGGACTCCCCTCTCTGGGGCCAACGTCCTGACTTTC.

This clone was observed once. The CDR3 DNA sequence: TGTGCCAGCAGCCGTGGGACTAGCGGGCGAGCAGTCCAAGAGACCCAGTACTTC. As protein: CASSRGTSGRAVQETQYF. The chain uses TRBV11-2 and TRBJ2-5; TRBD2 matches at 12 bases. Losses at the gene ends were 5 bases for V and 1 base for J; bases not matched to a gene: 11. The germline V gene encodes CDR1 SGHAT and CDR2 FQNNGV. CDR3 length equals 18 residues.

CDR3 region: CASSLTFQTAPNEQYF. CDR3 bases: TGTGCCAGCAGCTTAACGTTCCAGACAGCACCCAACGAGCAGTACTTC. This chain links TRBV7-3 with TRBJ2-7; weak D call: TRBD1 (5 bases). Germline values: CDR1 SGHTA, CDR2 FQGTGA. The V end lost 0 bases, the J end lost 5 bases, and 17 bases lay between the germline ends. This CDR3 is 16 amino acids long.

The chain has TRBV5-4 and TRBJ1-6, with 9 bases that match TRBD1. Germline V CDR1 and CDR2: SGHNT, YYREEE (reference sequence). Unmatched junction bases numbered 7, after V lost 4 bases and J lost 8 bases. CDR3 length equals 15 residues. The CDR3, as DNA: TGTGCCAGCAGCGATGGGACAGGGAAAGATTCACCCCTCCACTTT. Amino acid sequence: CASSDGTGKDSPLHF. The full variable domain, rest sourced from reference TRBV5-4 and TRBJ1-6, is ETGVTQSPTHLIKTRGQQVTLRCSSQSGHNTVSWYQQALGQGPQFIFQYYREEENGRGNFPPRFSGLQFPNYSSELNVNALELDDSALYLCASSDGTGKDSPLHFGNGTRLTVT.

The chain combines TRBV6-5 with TRBJ2-1; 12 bases fit TRBD2. The length of the CDR3 is 15 residues. Germline values: CDR1 MNHEY, CDR2 SVGAGI. J lost 9 bases, V lost 2 bases, and 5 bases had no gene match. The DNA for the CDR3 is TGTGCCAGCAGTTACACCGGGGGACTAGCGGGTGAGCAGTTCTTC. This encodes CASSYTGGLAGEQFF.

The chain links TRBV2 to TRBJ2-7; D possibly corresponds to TRBD1 (6 bases). V was clipped by 2 bases and J by 4 bases, with 15 bases between them. CDR1 is SNHLY, CDR2 FYNNEI, per germline. CDR3 length equals 15 residues. CDR3 region: CASSEYPGVVYEQYF. The DNA of the CDR3 is TGTGCCAGCAGTGAATACCCAGGGGTGGTGTACGAGCAGTACTTC.

J is TRBJ2-3 and V is TRBV10-2; 9 bases map to TRBD2. V lost 6 bases to trimming and J lost 4 bases; unmatched junction nucleotides: 8. CDR1 is WSHSY, CDR2 SAAADI, per germline. There are 15 residues in the CDR3. DNA of the CDR3: TGCGCCAGCAGCTATTGGCGGGGGGGCCCAGATACGCAGTATTTT. Translation: CASSYWRGGPDTQYF.

The CDR3 DNA sequence: TGTGCCAGCAGCTGGGGACTAGCGGACTATCAAACAGATACGCAGTATTTT. Translation gives CASSWGLADYQTDTQYF. V is TRBV7-8 and J is TRBJ2-3; 11 nucleotides agree with TRBD2. From germline, CDR1 is SGHVS and CDR2 FQNEAQ. The length of the CDR3 is 17 residues. The ends lost 4 bases at V and 3 bases at J; junction bases unmatched: 9.

V and J are TRBV9 and TRBJ2-1; possible D gene TRBD2, 5 bases. V lost 1 base and J 3 bases, leaving 11 bases between the germline ends. Germline lookup yields CDR1 SGDLS and CDR2 YYNGEE. The CDR3 is 15 residues long. The CDR3 is CASSVRLANYNEQFF. The DNA for the CDR3 is TGTGCCAGCAGCGTACGGCTAGCTAACTACAATGAGCAGTTCTTC.